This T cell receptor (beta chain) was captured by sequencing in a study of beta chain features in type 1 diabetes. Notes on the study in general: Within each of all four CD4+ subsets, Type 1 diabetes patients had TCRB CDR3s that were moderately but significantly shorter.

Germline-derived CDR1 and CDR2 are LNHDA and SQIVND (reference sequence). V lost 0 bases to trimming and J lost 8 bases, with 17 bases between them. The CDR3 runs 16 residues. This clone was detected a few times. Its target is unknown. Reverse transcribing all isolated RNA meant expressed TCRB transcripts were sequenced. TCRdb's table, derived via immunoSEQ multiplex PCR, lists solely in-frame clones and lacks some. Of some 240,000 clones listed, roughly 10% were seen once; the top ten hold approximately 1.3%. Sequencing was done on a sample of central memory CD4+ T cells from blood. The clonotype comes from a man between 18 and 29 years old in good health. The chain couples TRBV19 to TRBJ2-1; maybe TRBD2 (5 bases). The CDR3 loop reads CASSIDFGGGLDEQFF. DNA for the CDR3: TGTGCCAGTAGTATAGATTTTGGCGGCGGGTTGGATGAGCAGTTCTTC.